Following are 2 T cell receptor beta chains from one sample sequenced in a study of T cells in localized non-small cell lung cancer. Repertoires were generated with immunoSEQ multiplex PCR, while TCRdb's copy carries only in-frame clones and drops some. This sample has 20,000 to 25,000 clones, with roughly 90% found just once. The sample in question was PBMCs, obtained before any cancer treatment. These TCRs come from a man between 40 and 75 years old with stage II lung adenocarcinoma.

This chain uses TRBV5-1 with TRBJ2-5; possible D gene TRBD2, 5 bases. The CDR3 has 14 amino acids. Germline lookup yields CDR1 SGHRS and CDR2 YFSETQ. V lost 1 base to trimming and J lost 4 bases, with 11 bases between them. CDR3 amino acids: CASSLNPGRETQYF. Written as DNA, the CDR3 is TGCGCCAGCAGCTTGAACCCGGGGAGAGAGACCCAGTACTTC.

The chain has TRBV7-2 and TRBJ1-5; D not resolved. CDR1 is SGHTA and CDR2 is FQGNSA in the germline V gene. Deletions cut 3 bases from V and 2 bases from J, with 11 bases between. The CDR3 loop spans 15 amino acids. The CDR3 loop reads CASSFSTGGNQPQHF. In nucleotides, the CDR3 is TGTGCCAGCAGCTTCTCTACGGGTGGCAATCAGCCCCAGCATTTT.